Listed below are T cell receptor beta chains from one sample, sequenced in a study of blood T cell repertoires in COVID-19. The assay was immunoSEQ multiplex PCR, and TCRdb's table has in-frame clones only and misses some. The sample contains about 80,000 clones, around 84% of which appear only once. Material for sequencing was peripheral blood. These receptors were taken from a woman in her 70s with acute or convalescent COVID-19. The CDR3 runs from the conserved cysteine through the conserved F or W. D genes are given only for firm matches. Size tells how often a clone was seen (once, few, many) or the class of an expanded clone, and some rows leave it out.

clone size	V gene	D gene	J gene	CDR3 length	CDR3 protein	CDR3 DNA
NA	TRBV11-2	NA	TRBJ2-2	13	CASSSLTGWELFF	TGTGCCAGCAGCTCTTTAACCGGGTGGGAGCTGTTTTTT
NA	TRBV9	NA	TRBJ1-3	16	CASSVSVTASGNTIYF	TGTGCCAGCAGCGTGTCGGTCACAGCCTCTGGAAACACCATATATTTT
NA	TRBV4-2	TRBD2	TRBJ2-3	18	CASSQGGLSSGNTDTQYF	TGTGCCAGCAGCCAAGGAGGCCTATCTAGCGGAAACACAGATACGCAGTATTTT
NA	TRBV29-1	NA	TRBJ1-2	14	CSVPKTLDNYGYTF	TGCAGCGTCCCGAAGACACTTGACAACTATGGCTACACCTTC
NA	TRBV11-2	NA	TRBJ2-2	13	CASSLDRAGELFF	TGTGCCAGCAGCTTAGATCGGGCCGGGGAGCTGTTTTTT
NA	TRBV5-1	TRBD2	TRBJ2-1	17	CASSSQTPLAGANEQFF	TGCGCCAGCAGCTCGCAAACCCCTCTAGCGGGAGCCAATGAGCAGTTCTTC
NA	TRBV6-5	TRBD1	TRBJ1-6	14	CASNQDREGSPLHF	TGTGCCAGCAACCAGGACAGGGAAGGCTCACCCCTCCACTTT
NA	TRBV2	TRBD1	TRBJ2-5	15	CASTQGRGGRETQYF	TGTGCCAGCACGCAGGGAAGAGGGGGCCGAGAGACCCAGTACTTC
NA	TRBV5-1	TRBD1	TRBJ1-5	15	CASSLGQGAGQPQHF	TGCGCCAGCAGCTTAGGACAGGGGGCCGGTCAGCCCCAGCATTTT
NA	TRBV19	NA	TRBJ1-2	14	CASSNLRANYGYTF	TGTGCCAGTAGTAATCTCAGGGCTAACTATGGCTACACCTTC
NA	TRBV12-3/TRBV12-4	NA	TRBJ2-3	13	CASSLGYTDTQYF	TGTGCCAGCAGTTTAGGCTACACAGATACGCAGTATTTT
NA	TRBV7-6	NA	TRBJ2-1	19	CASSLGTGPYLSPYNEQFF	TGTGCCAGCAGCTTAGGTACAGGGCCGTACCTGTCTCCCTACAATGAGCAGTTCTTC
NA	TRBV30	TRBD2	TRBJ2-1	13	CAWSSGRANEQFF	TGTGCCTGGAGTAGCGGGAGGGCCAATGAGCAGTTCTTC
NA	TRBV3-1/TRBV3-2	NA	TRBJ1-2	13	CASSQLWAYGYTF	TGTGCCAGCAGCCAACTATGGGCCTATGGCTACACCTTC
NA	TRBV6-6	NA	TRBJ2-7	13	CASGRQSSYEQYF	TGTGCCAGCGGCCGACAGTCCTCCTACGAGCAGTACTTC
NA	TRBV5-1	TRBD2	TRBJ2-5	14	CASSFEGREGTQYF	TGCGCCAGCAGCTTCGAGGGCAGGGAGGGGACCCAGTACTTC
few	TRBV30	NA	TRBJ1-6	13	CAWSAAANSPLHF	TGTGCCTGGAGTGCCGCGGCCAATTCACCCCTCCACTTT
NA	TRBV3-1/TRBV3-2	TRBD1	TRBJ1-4	16	CASSQAPTGANEKLFF	TGTGCCAGCAGCCAAGCCCCGACAGGGGCTAATGAAAAACTGTTTTTT
NA	TRBV5-4	TRBD1	TRBJ2-3	15	CASSSGTGGWDTQYF	TGTGCCAGCAGTTCCGGGACAGGGGGCTGGGATACGCAGTATTTT
NA	TRBV19	TRBD1	TRBJ1-1	17	CASGEDRGRLVNTEAFF	TGTGCCAGTGGTGAGGACAGGGGGCGTTTGGTGAACACTGAAGCTTTCTTT
NA	TRBV4-1	TRBD2	TRBJ2-1	16	CASSPLAGGPEDEQFF	TGCGCCAGCAGCCCCCTAGCGGGAGGGCCTGAAGATGAGCAGTTCTTC
NA	TRBV29-1	TRBD1	TRBJ2-1	12	CSVEGTADEQFF	TGCAGCGTTGAGGGGACAGCGGATGAGCAGTTCTTC
NA	TRBV5-4	NA	TRBJ2-1	14	CASSINRDSNEQFF	TGTGCCAGCAGCATCAACCGGGACTCCAATGAGCAGTTCTTC
NA	TRBV2	NA	TRBJ2-3	13	CASMRESTDTQYF	TGTGCCAGCATGCGGGAAAGCACAGATACGCAGTATTTT
NA	TRBV6-5	TRBD1	TRBJ1-4	15	CASTENRGANEKLFF	TGTGCCAGCACGGAGAACAGGGGGGCGAATGAAAAACTGTTTTTT
NA	TRBV30	TRBD1	TRBJ1-5	14	CAWSGGQANQPQHF	TGTGCCTGGAGTGGGGGACAGGCAAATCAGCCCCAGCATTTT
few	TRBV7-2	TRBD1	TRBJ2-1	16	CASSSMRQGFIDEQFF	TGTGCCAGCAGCTCTATGAGACAGGGGTTTATCGATGAGCAGTTCTTC
NA	TRBV18	NA	TRBJ2-5	16	CASSPPGFGTSETQYF	TGTGCCAGCTCACCACCTGGCTTTGGGACAAGCGAGACCCAGTACTTC
once	TRBV6-5	NA	TRBJ2-7	11	CASGTRYEQYF	TGTGCCAGCGGGACACGCTACGAGCAGTACTTC
once	TRBV6-5	NA	TRBJ2-7	14	CASKGQGTIYEQYF	TGTGCCAGCAAAGGGCAGGGGACCATCTACGAGCAGTACTTC
NA	TRBV30	NA	TRBJ1-5	13	CAWNKGKRQPQHF	TGTGCCTGGAATAAGGGGAAGAGACAGCCCCAGCATTTT
NA	TRBV18	TRBD2	TRBJ2-1	15	CASSPLAGGYNEQFF	TGTGCCAGCTCACCGCTAGCGGGAGGGTACAATGAGCAGTTCTTC
NA	TRBV7-3	NA	TRBJ2-2	15	CASSNGPGATGELFF	TGTGCCAGCAGCAATGGACCAGGGGCCACCGGGGAGCTGTTTTTT
NA	TRBV9	NA	TRBJ1-6	14	CASSVAGADSPLHF	TGTGCCAGCAGCGTAGCAGGGGCCGATTCACCCCTCCACTTT
NA	TRBV4-1	NA	TRBJ2-1	15	CASSLHELGANEQFF	TGCGCCAGCAGCCTACATGAACTTGGAGCGAATGAGCAGTTCTTC
once	TRBV6-2/TRBV6-3	NA	TRBJ1-1	13	CASSSNWATEAFF	TGTGCCAGCAGTTCAAATTGGGCCACTGAAGCTTTCTTT
NA	TRBV3-1/TRBV3-2	NA	TRBJ2-1	12	CASSQNMREQFF	TGTGCCAGCAGCCAAAACATGAGGGAGCAGTTCTTC
NA	TRBV29-1	TRBD1	TRBJ2-1	18	CSAEIYFRDRGVYNEQFF	TGCAGCGCCGAAATTTATTTCCGGGACAGGGGGGTATACAATGAGCAGTTCTTC
NA	TRBV3-1/TRBV3-2	NA	TRBJ2-7	14	CASSQASVRSEQYF	TGTGCCAGCAGCCAAGCTAGCGTCCGGTCCGAGCAGTACTTC
NA	TRBV5-1	TRBD1	TRBJ1-1	13	CASSSNGQGEAFF	TGCGCCAGCAGCTCCAACGGACAGGGTGAAGCTTTCTTT